The present T cell receptor (beta chain) was sequenced within a study of technical replicates of blood from a few donors. The germline V gene has CDR1 MGHRA and CDR2 YSYEKL. The CDR3 spans 16 residues. V was cut by 0 bases and J by 8 bases, with 14 bases left in between. Profiling relied on immunoSEQ multiplex PCR, and the TCRdb table lists in-frame clones only, not all of them. The top ten hold roughly 0.21% of the sample, which has roughly 100,000 clones, 96% seen once. The chain has TRBV4-1 and TRBJ1-6; D may be TRBD1 (6 bases). This sequence originates from a human donor in good health. Sequenced sample: T cells isolated from PBMCs. The CDR3 loop is CASSQDFQGLHSPLHF. The CDR3 DNA follows: TGCGCCAGCAGCCAAGATTTTCAGGGGTTGCATTCACCCCTCCACTTT.